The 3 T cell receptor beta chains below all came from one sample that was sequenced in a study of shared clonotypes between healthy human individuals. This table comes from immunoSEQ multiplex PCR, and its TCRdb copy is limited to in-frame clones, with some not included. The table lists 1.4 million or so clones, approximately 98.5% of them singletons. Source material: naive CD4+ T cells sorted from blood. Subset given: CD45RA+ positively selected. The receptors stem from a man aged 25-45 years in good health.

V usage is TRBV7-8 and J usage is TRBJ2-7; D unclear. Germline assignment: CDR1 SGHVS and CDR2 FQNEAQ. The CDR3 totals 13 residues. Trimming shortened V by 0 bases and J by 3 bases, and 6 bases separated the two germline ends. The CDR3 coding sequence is TGTGCCAGCAGCTTAGCGGACCACTACGAGCAGTACTTC. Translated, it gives CASSLADHYEQYF.

The CDR3 protein is CASGRNRVSYEQYF. CDR3 coding DNA: TGTGCCAGCGGACGGAACAGGGTCTCCTACGAGCAGTACTTC. The rearrangement uses TRBV11-2 and TRBJ2-7, with D possibly TRBD1 on 6 matching bases. V shed 8 bases and J shed 0 bases, with 14 bases lying between them. The CDR3 contains 14 residues. Germline CDR1 and CDR2: SGHAT and FQNNGV.

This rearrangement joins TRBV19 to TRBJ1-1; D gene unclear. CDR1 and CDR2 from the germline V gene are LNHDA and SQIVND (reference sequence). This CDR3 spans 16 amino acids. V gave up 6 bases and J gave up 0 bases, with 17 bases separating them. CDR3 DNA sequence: TGTGCCAGTAGGGTGGGCGGCACCCTTATGAACACTGAAGCTTTCTTT. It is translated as CASRVGGTLMNTEAFF.